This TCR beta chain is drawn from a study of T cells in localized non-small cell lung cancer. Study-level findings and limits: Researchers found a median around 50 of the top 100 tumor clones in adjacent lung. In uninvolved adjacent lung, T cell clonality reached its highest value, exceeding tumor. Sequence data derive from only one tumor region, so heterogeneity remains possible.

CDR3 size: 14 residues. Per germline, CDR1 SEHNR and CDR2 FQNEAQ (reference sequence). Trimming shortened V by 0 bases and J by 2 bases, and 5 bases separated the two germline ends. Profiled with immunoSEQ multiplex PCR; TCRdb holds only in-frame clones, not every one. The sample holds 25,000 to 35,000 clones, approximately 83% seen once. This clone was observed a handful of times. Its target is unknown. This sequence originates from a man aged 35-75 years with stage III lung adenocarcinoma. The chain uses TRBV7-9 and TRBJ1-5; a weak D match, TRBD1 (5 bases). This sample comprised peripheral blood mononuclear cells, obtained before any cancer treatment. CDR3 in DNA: TGTGCCAGCAGCTTAGCGGGGGGCAATCAGCCCCAGCATTTT. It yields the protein CASSLAGGNQPQHF.